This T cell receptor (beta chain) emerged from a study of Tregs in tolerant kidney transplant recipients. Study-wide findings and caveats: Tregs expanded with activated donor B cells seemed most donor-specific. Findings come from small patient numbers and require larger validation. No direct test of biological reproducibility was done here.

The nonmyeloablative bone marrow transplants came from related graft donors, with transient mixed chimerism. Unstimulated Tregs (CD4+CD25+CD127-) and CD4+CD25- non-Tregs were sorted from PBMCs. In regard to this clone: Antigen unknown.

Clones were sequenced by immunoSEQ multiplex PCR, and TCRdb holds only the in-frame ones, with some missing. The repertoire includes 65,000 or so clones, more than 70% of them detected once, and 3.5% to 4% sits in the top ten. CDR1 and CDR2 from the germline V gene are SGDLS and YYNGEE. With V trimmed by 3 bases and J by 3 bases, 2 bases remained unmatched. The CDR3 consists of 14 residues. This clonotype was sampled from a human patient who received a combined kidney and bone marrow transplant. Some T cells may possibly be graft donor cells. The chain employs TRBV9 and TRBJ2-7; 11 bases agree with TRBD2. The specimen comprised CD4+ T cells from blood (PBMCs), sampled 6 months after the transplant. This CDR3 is CASSAGLAVYEQYF. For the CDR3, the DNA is TGTGCCAGCAGCGCGGGACTAGCGGTCTACGAGCAGTACTTC.